Described below is a single T cell receptor beta chain sequence and its context. TCRdb keeps only in-frame clones here, not all; method: immunoSEQ multiplex PCR. Of about 140,000 clones listed, roughly 77% are singletons. This record belongs to a study of cytotoxic CD8 clonotypes in ibrutinib-treated CLL. Between the trimmed V and J ends, which lost 6 bases and 5 bases, there was a span of 14 bases. This CDR3 comprises 14 residues. Germline V lookup: CDR1 SEHNR, CDR2 FQNEAQ (reference sequence). The sequenced sample was PBMCs, obtained after 12 months of ibrutinib treatment. The rearrangement joins TRBV7-9 to TRBJ2-1; maybe TRBD1 (6 bases). This TCR was recovered from a human donor with chronic lymphocytic leukemia. The CDR3 DNA follows: TGTGCCAGCAGTCCCGGACAGAAAAACAATGAGCAGTTCTTC. Its translation: CASSPGQKNNEQFF.